Following are 28 T cell receptor beta chains from one sample sequenced in a study of cytomegalovirus exposure and HLA in healthy donors. The PCR was carried out with 60 Vbeta primers and 13 Jbeta primers. Assay used: immunoSEQ multiplex PCR; TCRdb lists only in-frame clones, some missing. The data contain 200,000 to 250,000 clones, 76% of them singletons. What was sequenced was PBMCs. The receptor source for this set is a man aged 18 to 30 in good health and CMV-seronegative.

The chain links TRBV9 to TRBJ2-7; no clear D gene. CDR3 length equals 12 residues. V lost 3 bases, J lost 2 bases, and 6 bases lay in between. CDR1 and CDR2 (germline): SGDLS, YYNGEE. The CDR3 sequence is CASSGHTYEQYF. In nucleotides, the CDR3 is TGTGCCAGCAGCGGGCATACCTACGAGCAGTACTTC.

The chain employs TRBV2 and TRBJ2-6; 12 bases match TRBD1. V dropped 7 bases and J dropped 2; count of bases not matched to a gene: 15. This CDR3 spans 20 amino acids. Per germline, CDR1 SNHLY and CDR2 FYNNEI. This chain's CDR3 is CASTRGQGASLTTGANVLTF. CDR3 coding DNA: TGTGCCAGCACGAGGGGACAGGGGGCATCACTAACAACTGGGGCCAACGTCCTGACTTTC.

The chain recombines TRBV15 with TRBJ2-1; 7 nucleotides match TRBD1. Per germline, CDR1 LNHNV and CDR2 YYDKDF (reference sequence). The CDR3 has 14 residues. The J segment lost 6 bases and the V segment lost 3 bases, leaving 5 bases of the junction unmatched. The CDR3 bases are TGTGCCACCAGCAGTCCCGACAGGGTCAATGAGCAGTTCTTC. This codes for CATSSPDRVNEQFF.

J is TRBJ2-7 and V is TRBV18, with a weak D call TRBD1 (5 bases). The CDR3 spans 15 residues. Germline V gene data show CDR1 as KGHSH and CDR2 as LQKENI. V was clipped by 2 bases and J by 1 base, with 12 bases between them. Here the CDR3 DNA reads TGTGCCAGCTCACCAAGGGGTGTGGTATCCTACGAGCAGTACTTC. It encodes CASSPRGVVSYEQYF.

The V gene is TRBV7-2, the J gene TRBJ2-3; the D is unclear. The CDR3 length is 12 residues. Germline CDR1 and CDR2: SGHTA and FQGNSA. V was clipped by 6 bases and J by 1 base, with 5 bases between them. CDR3 coding DNA: TGTGCCAGCAGGACTGGCACAGATACGCAGTATTTT. Translating it yields CASRTGTDTQYF.

The CDR3 DNA reads TGCAGCGTCTCGGTTGGGACAGGGGGCTTAGCGAACACCGGGGAGCTGTTTTTT. Amino acid sequence: CSVSVGTGGLANTGELFF. The chain links TRBV29-1 to TRBJ2-2; TRBD1 aligns across 12 bases. CDR1 SQVTM and CDR2 ANQGSEA come from the germline V gene. This CDR3 has 18 residues. The V and J ends lost 6 bases and 0 bases, in that order; junction bases with no gene match: 11.

This clone was observed a single time. V and J are TRBV2 and TRBJ2-7; a possible D gene is TRBD1 (5 bases). The CDR3 spans 14 residues. The germline V gene has CDR1 SNHLY and CDR2 FYNNEI. V lost 8 bases to trimming and J lost 1 base, with 15 bases between them. CDR3 DNA: TGTGCCAGCGATCAGGGCGGCGCTTCCTACGAGCAGTACTTC. Translating it yields CASDQGGASYEQYF.

This clone was detected once. The chain employs TRBV7-9 and TRBJ2-7, with D maybe TRBD1 (5 bases). Looked up from germline, CDR1 is SEHNR and CDR2 is FQNEAQ (reference sequence). This CDR3 comprises 15 residues. V was pared by 5 bases and J by 0 bases, with 14 bases between. The CDR3 spells CASSPARVLSYEQYF. As DNA, the CDR3 is TGTGCCAGCAGCCCGGCCAGGGTCCTCTCCTACGAGCAGTACTTC.

J is TRBJ1-3 and V is TRBV5-1, with a tentative D call TRBD1 (5 bases). This CDR3 has 16 residues. The V and J ends lost 0 bases and 0 bases respectively, with 10 bases between them. The germline CDR1 and CDR2 sequences are SGHRS and YFSETQ. CDR3 bases: TGCGCCAGCAGCTTGGAGGACAATCACTCTGGAAACACCATATATTTT. Translated, it gives CASSLEDNHSGNTIYF.

V is TRBV2 and J is TRBJ2-5; TRBD2 aligns across 11 bases. The CDR3 is made up of 15 amino acids. Germline V CDR1 and CDR2: SNHLY, FYNNEI. The ends lost 7 bases at V and 1 base at J; junction bases unmatched: 5. The CDR3 here is CASKKGTSGQETQYF. DNA for the CDR3: TGTGCCAGCAAGAAAGGGACTAGCGGCCAAGAGACCCAGTACTTC.

The chain combines TRBV28 with TRBJ2-3; 8 bases map to TRBD1. The CDR3 has 16 residues. After removal of 2 bases from V and 4 bases from J, the junction contained 8 bases not matched to a gene. The V gene's germline CDR1 is MDHEN and CDR2 SYDVKM. The CDR3 sequence is CASSLPRGRSADTQYF. CDR3 nucleotides: TGTGCCAGCAGTTTACCCAGGGGGCGTAGCGCAGATACGCAGTATTTT.

This clone showed up just a few times. V is TRBV5-1 and J is TRBJ2-2; no definite D call. The V end was cut by 1 base, the J end by 5 bases, with 12 bases between. This CDR3 is 15 amino acids long. From germline, CDR1 is SGHRS and CDR2 YFSETQ. CDR3 sequence: CASSLTDSKTGELFF. Written as DNA, the CDR3 is TGCGCCAGCAGCTTGACAGATTCTAAAACCGGGGAGCTGTTTTTT.

CDR3 in DNA: TGTGCCAGCAGTGTAACTAGCGGGAGCACCGGGGAGCTGTTTTTT. It encodes CASSVTSGSTGELFF. The J gene is TRBJ2-2, the V gene TRBV6-1; 11 nucleotides align to TRBD2. Germline CDR1 and CDR2: MNHNS and SASEGT. Trimming took 4 bases from V and 4 from J; bases not matched to a gene: 2. This CDR3 region has 15 residues.

This chain joins TRBV4-2 and TRBJ1-2; no reliable D call. V lost 0 bases, J lost 7 bases, and 3 bases lay in between. In germline, CDR1 is LGHNA, CDR2 YNFKEQ. CDR3 length: 11 amino acids. The CDR3, as DNA: TGTGCCAGCAGCCAAGATAGTGGCTACACCTTC. It encodes CASSQDSGYTF.

This clone was seen just once. The chain's CDR3 is CASSPGLAKYEQFF. The CDR3, as DNA: TGCGCCAGCAGCCCGGGACTAGCTAAGTATGAGCAGTTCTTC. The rearrangement links TRBV4-1 to TRBJ2-1; the match to TRBD2 covers 9 bases. Looked up from germline, CDR1 is MGHRA and CDR2 is YSYEKL. Germline trimming cut 4 bases from V and 8 bases from J; bases unmatched to any gene: 6. There are 14 residues in the CDR3.

Here the CDR3 reads CASSYTRTGDVEEQYF. In DNA form, the CDR3 reads TGTGCCAGCAGTTACACCCGGACAGGGGATGTGGAGGAGCAGTACTTC. The chain recombines TRBV6-6 with TRBJ2-5, with 9 bases identical to TRBD1. The CDR3 runs 16 residues. V was pared by 2 bases and J by 11 bases, with 15 bases of the junction left unmatched. Germline loops: CDR1 MNHNY, CDR2 SVGAGI (reference sequence).

The rearrangement links TRBV30 to TRBJ1-2; 8 positions match TRBD1. This CDR3 spans 15 amino acids. Germline V gene sequence: CDR1 GTSNPN, CDR2 SVGIG (reference sequence). V gave up 1 base and J gave up 7 bases; unmatched junction bases: 11. CDR3 sequence reads: CAWSAGQADYRGYTF. CDR3 DNA sequence: TGTGCCTGGAGTGCGGGACAGGCGGATTATCGTGGCTACACCTTC.

This chain uses TRBV19 with TRBJ2-5; 14 bases match TRBD2. The CDR3 covers 15 residues. The germline gives CDR1 LNHDA, CDR2 SQIVND (reference sequence). Trimming at V came to 4 bases and at J to 5 bases, leaving 3 bases not matched to a gene. The DNA of the CDR3 is TGTGCCAGTAGTAAGGGGACTAGCGGGAGCGAGACCCAGTACTTC. Translation: CASSKGTSGSETQYF.

The genes are TRBV19 and TRBJ2-6; 9 bases match TRBD1. From germline, CDR1 is LNHDA and CDR2 SQIVND (reference sequence). V was pared by 5 bases and J by 3 bases, with 8 bases of the junction left unmatched. The CDR3 spans 17 residues. The CDR3: CASSLDRGSFGANVLTF. For the CDR3, the DNA is TGTGCCAGTAGTTTGGACAGGGGAAGTTTTGGGGCCAACGTCCTGACTTTC.

This clone is a singleton in its sample. The V gene is TRBV9, the J gene TRBJ2-1, with a tentative D call TRBD1 (6 bases). Germline-derived CDR1 and CDR2 are SGDLS and YYNGEE. The CDR3 contains 15 residues. The ends were cut back, 2 bases at V and 3 bases at J, with 12 bases in the middle. The CDR3 region has the DNA TGTGCCAGCAGCGTTTCGGGGACAAACTACAATGAGCAGTTCTTC. Protein sequence: CASSVSGTNYNEQFF.

J is TRBJ2-1 and V is TRBV11-2, with 7 positions matching TRBD1. This CDR3 is built from 15 residues. The V segment lost 5 bases and the J segment 7 bases; nucleotides outside the gene matches: 11. Germline CDR1 SGHAT, CDR2 FQNNGV. CDR3 sequence reads: CASSALTGRRNEQFF. DNA of the CDR3: TGTGCCAGCAGCGCCCTGACAGGGAGAAGAAATGAGCAGTTCTTC.

The J gene is TRBJ2-2, the V gene TRBV15, with D uncertain. The CDR3 runs to 13 residues. Per germline, CDR1 LNHNV and CDR2 YYDKDF (reference sequence). Trimming pared 1 base from V and 4 bases from J, leaving 4 bases between. This CDR3 is CATSRARTGELFF. The CDR3 coding sequence is TGTGCCACCAGCAGAGCCCGCACCGGGGAGCTGTTTTTT.

The chain has TRBV29-1 and TRBJ2-6; D is possibly TRBD2 (6 bases). V was cut by 6 bases and J by 3 bases, with 15 bases left in between. There are 15 residues in the CDR3. CDR1 and CDR2 from the germline V gene are SQVTM and ANQGSEA. CDR3 nucleotide sequence: TGCAGCGTCCCGCTCGGCGGGGTTGGGGCCAACGTCCTGACTTTC. It is translated as CSVPLGGVGANVLTF.

This clone has just one count. The chain combines TRBV7-9 with TRBJ2-3; 11 bases align to TRBD1. Unmatched junction bases numbered 3, after V lost 5 bases and J lost 5 bases. Germline assignment: CDR1 SEHNR and CDR2 FQNEAQ (reference sequence). The CDR3 runs to 14 residues. The CDR3 reads CASSRDRGGDTQYF. The CDR3 DNA follows: TGTGCCAGCAGCCGGGACAGGGGGGGAGATACGCAGTATTTT.

V gene TRBV28 combines with J gene TRBJ1-6, with a possible D match to TRBD1 (6 bases). This CDR3 comprises 15 residues. Germline values: CDR1 MDHEN, CDR2 SYDVKM. Trimming removed 7 bases from V and 9 bases from J, with 19 bases in between. In DNA form, the CDR3 reads TGTGCCAGCAACCTCGGGGGGCGAATGGGTTCACCCCTCCACTTT. Translating gives CASNLGGRMGSPLHF.

The rearrangement links TRBV6-5 to TRBJ1-2, with D possibly TRBD1 on 6 matching bases. V shed 3 bases and J shed 7 bases, with 15 bases lying between them. The CDR3 has 14 residues. Germline V gene lookup returns CDR1 MNHEY and CDR2 SVGAGI. The CDR3 DNA follows: TGTGCCAGCAGTTATTTTGGGGGCGACGGTGGCTACACCTTC. Encoded protein: CASSYFGGDGGYTF.

This clone was counted once. The chain employs TRBV28 and TRBJ2-7, with TRBD2 identical over 7 bases. J lost 6 bases, V lost 4 bases, and 9 bases had no gene match. CDR1 is MDHEN and CDR2 is SYDVKM in the germline V gene. This CDR3 contains 14 residues. The CDR3 is CASSSAGLTREQYF. DNA of the CDR3: TGTGCCAGCAGTTCGGCGGGACTAACTCGCGAGCAGTACTTC. Filled out from reference TRBV28 and TRBJ2-7, the complete variable domain reads DVKVTQSSRYLVKRTGEKVFLECVQDMDHENMFWYRQDPGLGLRLIYFSYDVKMKEKGDIPEGYSVSREKKERFSLILESASTNQTSMYLCASSSAGLTREQYFGPGTRLTVT.

This rearrangement joins TRBV7-9 to TRBJ1-4, with 11 bases lining up with TRBD1. The length of the CDR3 is 17 residues. Germline loops: CDR1 SEHNR, CDR2 FQNEAQ (reference sequence). V was clipped by 4 bases and J by 4 bases; unmatched bases: 8. CDR3 nucleotide sequence: TGTGCCAGCAGCTCGAAGGACAGGGGGCCTGGTAATGAAAAACTGTTTTTT. It is translated as CASSSKDRGPGNEKLFF.